What follows are 10 T cell receptor beta chains derived from one specimen sequenced in a study of T cells in Graves' hyperthyroidism and ophthalmopathy. Amplification of TCR beta CDR3 regions was performed using RNA transcripts as template. The HTBI primer set served for first-round RT-PCR of the TCR CDR3. TCRdb re-derived calls from the multiplex PCR reads in MiXCR, one entry per CDR3 protein. The data hold about 610,000 distinct CDR3 sequences, with around 16% observed a single time. Sequences were obtained from blood. These receptors all stem from a woman in her thirties or forties with Graves' ophthalmopathy.

Many counts were recorded for this clonotype. The chain recombines TRBV19 with TRBJ1-5; D gene ambiguous. Germline-derived CDR1 and CDR2 are LNHDA and SQIVND (reference sequence). The CDR3 contains 15 residues. Trimming removed 5 bases from V and 4 bases from J, with 15 bases in between. CDR3: CASSSEVSWNQPQHF. The CDR3 DNA reads as TGTGCCAGTAGTTCGGAGGTGTCCTGGAATCAGCCCCAGCATTTT. Full variable domain (missing parts from reference TRBV19 and TRBJ1-5): DGGITQSPKYLFRKEGQNVTLSCEQNLNHDAMYWYRQDPGQGLRLIYYSQIVNDFQKGDIAEGYSVSREKKESFPLTVTSAQKNPTAFYLCASSSEVSWNQPQHFGDGTRLSIL.

The chain is built from TRBV20-1 and TRBJ2-2; D tentatively fits TRBD1 or TRBD2 (7 bases each). Germline-derived CDR1 and CDR2 are DFQATT and SNEGSKA (reference sequence). This CDR3 has 15 residues. Trimming took off 5 bases at V and 1 base at J, with 14 bases between the two ends. CDR3 in amino acids: CSAYQGGRNTGELFF. CDR3 DNA sequence: TGCAGTGCTTATCAGGGGGGGAGGAACACCGGGGAGCTGTTTTTT.

With respect to this clonotype: Relative to the germline gene, one junction end is altered; a read error may explain this. The chain couples TRBV5-1 to TRBJ2-2; possibly TRBD2 for D (5 bases). Per germline, CDR1 SGHRS and CDR2 YFSETQ. The CDR3 totals 18 residues. The DNA of the CDR3 is TGCCCCAGCCGCTTGGCCCTCAGGAATAGCGCGAACACCGGGGAGCTGTTTTTT. Amino acids: CPSRLALRNSANTGELFF.

The table lists this clonotype with many counts. This chain's CDR3 is CASSFSLVRTANTGELFF. The CDR3 coding sequence is TGTGCCAGCAGCTTCTCGTTGGTCAGGACCGCGAACACCGGGGAGCTGTTTTTT. V usage is TRBV13 and J usage is TRBJ2-2; D call uncertain. This CDR3 spans 18 amino acids. Deletions cut 3 bases from V and 0 bases from J, with 17 bases between. Germline CDR1 is PRHDT and CDR2 is FYEKMQ (reference sequence).

This clonotype was seen at least ten times. V is TRBV12-3 or TRBV12-4 and J is TRBJ2-3; tentative D call: TRBD2 (5 bases). V lost 6 bases, J lost 3 bases, and 13 bases lay in between. This CDR3 is built from 14 residues. CDR3 in amino acids: CASSTRLSTDTQYF. CDR3 coding DNA: TGTGCCAGCAGCACTAGGTTATCTACAGATACGCAGTATTTT.

This clonotype was recorded many times. The V and J genes are TRBV24-1 and TRBJ1-1; TRBD1 agrees at 8 bases. The CDR3 is 16 residues long. The trim removed 7 bases at V and 1 base at J, leaving 10 bases unmatched. CDR1 KGHDR and CDR2 SFDVKD come from the germline V gene. In DNA form, the CDR3 reads TGTGCCACCAGCCTCGCTCGGGACAGGTGGAACACTGAAGCTTTCTTT. This gives the protein CATSLARDRWNTEAFF.

In this sample, this clonotype turned up a few times. The rearrangement joins TRBV7-8 to TRBJ2-2, with 8 bases lining up with TRBD1. V shed 2 bases, J shed 7 bases, and the junction held 3 bases outside the gene matches. Germline lookup yields CDR1 SGHVS and CDR2 FQNEAQ. The CDR3 runs 14 residues. The CDR3: CASSLYRGIGELFF. CDR3 coding DNA: TGTGCCAGCAGCTTATACAGGGGGATCGGGGAGCTGTTTTTT.

This clonotype was counted at least ten times. This chain uses TRBV2 with TRBJ2-1; a possible D gene is TRBD2 (6 bases). V was pared by 6 bases and J by 8 bases, with 11 bases between. CDR3 length: 12 residues. Germline V gene lookup returns CDR1 SNHLY and CDR2 FYNNEI. In DNA form, the CDR3 reads TGTGCCAGCAGAGCCGGGACTTATGAGCAGTTCTTC. This sequence encodes CASRAGTYEQFF. Using reference TRBV2 and TRBJ2-1 for the parts outside the CDR3, the full variable domain is EPEVTQTPSHQVTQMGQEVILRCVPISNHLYFYWYRQILGQKVEFLVSFYNNEISEKSEIFDDQFSVERPDGSNFTLKIRSTKLEDSAMYFCASRAGTYEQFFGPGTRLTVL.

A few counts support this clonotype. The chain recombines TRBV3-1 with TRBJ1-5; no clear D gene. CDR3 length: 14 residues. The germline V gene has CDR1 LGHDT and CDR2 YNNKEL (reference sequence). Trimming took 0 bases from V and 10 from J, leaving 13 bases between them. CDR3 bases: TGTGCCAGCAGCCAAGATGCAAGCAGGCCTCCCCAGCATTTT. As protein: CASSQDASRPPQHF.

This clonotype has at least ten counts. This chain uses TRBV20-1 with TRBJ1-2, with 9 bases aligning to TRBD1. The CDR3 consists of 13 residues. V shed 6 bases and J 8 bases; nucleotides not matched to a gene: 10. The V gene's germline CDR1 is DFQATT and CDR2 SNEGSKA (reference sequence). CDR3 DNA: TGCAGTGCCTACCGGGGACAGGGTTACGGCTACACCTTC. Translating it yields CSAYRGQGYGYTF.